Listed here are 29 T cell receptor beta chains from one sample, sequenced in a study of CD8+ T cells in alopecia areata. In each case, RNA was isolated and then reverse transcribed into cDNA as the sequencing template. Only in-frame clones appear in the TCRdb table, and some are missing; sequencing was by immunoSEQ multiplex PCR. The sample has 95,000 to 110,000 clones; about four fifths are singletons. Treatment indicated: oral pan-JAK inhibitor, 5-10 mg twice daily. The material sequenced was CD8+ T cells sorted from blood, taken at week 24, from a patient treated with tofacitinib. Every receptor here comes from a human donor with alopecia areata.

The J gene is TRBJ2-3, the V gene TRBV11-2, with TRBD2 as a possible D gene (7 bases). CDR3 length: 15 residues. The V and J ends lost 2 bases and 6 bases respectively, with 15 bases between them. CDR1 SGHAT and CDR2 FQNNGV come from the germline V gene. CDR3 nucleotides: TGTGCCAGCAGCTTAAGTGCGGGGGCCCGGGATACGCAGTATTTT. This encodes CASSLSAGARDTQYF.

This chain joins TRBV15 and TRBJ2-3; no definite D call. The CDR3 spans 15 residues. Trimming removed 1 base at V and 0 bases at J, with 8 bases between. Germline CDR1 LNHNV, CDR2 YYDKDF (reference sequence). In nucleotides, the CDR3 is TGTGCCACCAGCAGAGGATCAGCTAGCACAGATACGCAGTATTTT. Translated: CATSRGSASTDTQYF.

For this clone: At one boundary the junction diverges from the germline segment, which might be a read error. The gene calls are TRBV7-7 and TRBJ2-7; 8 nucleotides line up with TRBD2. The germline gives CDR1 SSHAT, CDR2 FNYEAQ (reference sequence). The CDR3 loop spans 13 amino acids. The chain's CDR3 is CASSLAGSYEQYF. The CDR3, as DNA: TGTGCTAGCAGCTTAGCGGGAAGCTACGAGCAGTACTTC. Together with reference TRBV7-7 and TRBJ2-7, the CDR3 gives the full variable domain: GAGVSQSPRYKVTKRGQDVTLRCDPISSHATLYWYQQALGQGPEFLTYFNYEAQPDKSGLPSDRFSAERPEGSISTLTIQRTEQRDSAMYRCASSLAGSYEQYFGPGTRLTVT.

This clone occurred a few times. The rearrangement uses TRBV2 and TRBJ2-7; 8 nucleotides match TRBD2. CDR1 and CDR2 (germline): SNHLY, FYNNEI. The CDR3 spans 13 residues. V was clipped by 10 bases and J by 3 bases; unmatched bases: 8. The CDR3 sequence is CATDRGGDYEQYF. The CDR3 DNA is TGTGCCACCGACCGGGGGGGAGACTACGAGCAGTACTTC.

The V and J genes are TRBV7-9 and TRBJ2-7; D is perhaps TRBD1 (6 bases). CDR3 size: 12 residues. Trimming stripped 8 bases from V and 5 bases from J, with 13 bases between. Germline V lookup: CDR1 SEHNR, CDR2 FQNEAQ (reference sequence). CDR3 nucleotides: TGTGCCAGCGGCTCCAGGGGCAACGAGCAGTACTTC. Translating it yields CASGSRGNEQYF. Looking up the rest from reference TRBV7-9 and TRBJ2-7 gives the full variable domain: DTGVSQNPRHKITKRGQNVTFRCDPISEHNRLYWYRQTLGQGPEFLTYFQNEAQLEKSRLLSDRFSAERPKGSFSTLEIQRTEQGDSAMYLCASGSRGNEQYFGPGTRLTVT.

A remark on this clone: The junction does not match germline at one end; this may be a read error. J is TRBJ2-1 and V is TRBV29-1; possible D gene TRBD1, 5 bases. Germline-derived CDR1 and CDR2 are SQVTM and ANQGSEA. The CDR3 spans 18 residues. The CDR3 region is CGVEDLDSALERYNEQFF. The CDR3 DNA sequence: TGCGGCGTTGAAGATCTCGACAGCGCCCTTGAAAGGTACAATGAGCAGTTCTTC.

The CDR3 region has the DNA TGCAGCGCCGGGACAGGGGGGGCCTATGGCTACACCTTC. Translation gives CSAGTGGAYGYTF. V usage is TRBV29-1 and J usage is TRBJ1-2; TRBD1 matches at 11 bases. The ends lost 7 bases at V and 4 bases at J; junction bases unmatched: 5. This CDR3 has 13 residues. Germline assignment: CDR1 SQVTM and CDR2 ANQGSEA.

This chain joins TRBV29-1 and TRBJ2-7, with D perhaps matching TRBD1 (5 bases). This CDR3 is built from 11 residues. Trimming shortened V by 2 bases and J by 7 bases, and 9 bases separated the two germline ends. Germline values: CDR1 SQVTM, CDR2 ANQGSEA. Here the CDR3 DNA reads TGCAGCGTTGAACAGGGCGATGAGCAGTACTTC. It codes for CSVEQGDEQYF.

CDR3 sequence: CASSLPGQYGGELFF. For the CDR3, the DNA is TGTGCCAGCAGCCTTCCGGGACAGTATGGCGGGGAGCTGTTTTTT. The chain combines TRBV5-5 with TRBJ2-2, with 7 bases identical to TRBD1. Losses at the gene ends were 4 bases for V and 7 bases for J; bases not matched to a gene: 10. CDR1 and CDR2 (germline): SGHKS, YYEKEE (reference sequence). The CDR3 is made up of 15 amino acids.

J is TRBJ2-7 and V is TRBV29-1; 10 bases fit TRBD1. CDR1 and CDR2 from the germline V gene are SQVTM and ANQGSEA. This CDR3 has 15 amino acids. V shed 0 bases and J 3 bases; nucleotides not matched to a gene: 5. DNA of the CDR3: TGCAGCGTTGAAGATCCGGGACAGGGGATCTACGAGCAGTACTTC. This translates into CSVEDPGQGIYEQYF.

CDR3 residues: CASSLRRGSTDTQYF. The CDR3 region has the DNA TGTGCCAGCAGCTTACGGCGGGGCAGCACAGATACGCAGTATTTT. The chain links TRBV5-4 to TRBJ2-3; TRBD2 might be the D (6 bases). The CDR3 spans 15 residues. Deletions cut 2 bases from V and 0 bases from J, with 10 bases between. CDR1 SGHNT and CDR2 YYREEE come from the germline V gene (reference sequence). Combining the CDR3 with reference TRBV5-4 and TRBJ2-3 gives the whole variable domain ETGVTQSPTHLIKTRGQQVTLRCSSQSGHNTVSWYQQALGQGPQFIFQYYREEENGRGNFPPRFSGLQFPNYSSELNVNALELDDSALYLCASSLRRGSTDTQYFGPGTRLTVL.

The V call is TRBV5-6, the J call TRBJ2-3; possible D gene TRBD2, 6 bases. Germline lookup yields CDR1 SGHDT and CDR2 YYEEEE. The CDR3 contains 15 residues. Trimming cost V 3 bases and J 1 base, with 12 bases left between them. This CDR3 reads CASSSEGGGTDTQYF. In DNA, the CDR3 is TGTGCCAGCAGCTCCGAAGGCGGGGGCACAGATACGCAGTATTTT.

Details on this clone: One end of the junction fails to match germline, which may point to a read error. The chain links TRBV5-1 to TRBJ2-3; D could derive from TRBD1 or TRBD2 (6 bases each). This CDR3 spans 16 amino acids. Germline CDR1 and CDR2: SGHRS and YFSETQ. The CDR3 sequence: CAGSPEGVSGTDTQYF. DNA for the CDR3: TGCGCCGGCAGCCCGGAGGGGGTATCTGGCACAGATACGCAGTATTTT. The variable domain in full, completed from reference TRBV5-1 and TRBJ2-3, reads KAGVTQTPRYLIKTRGQQVTLSCSPISGHRSVSWYQQTPGQGLQFLFEYFSETQRNKGNFPGRFSGRQFSNSRSEMNVSTLELGDSALYLCAGSPEGVSGTDTQYFGPGTRLTVL.

The chain joins TRBV7-9 to TRBJ1-3, with D uncertain. V shed 0 bases and J shed 3 bases, with 15 bases lying between them. The CDR3 spans 17 residues. CDR1 and CDR2 from the germline V gene are SEHNR and FQNEAQ (reference sequence). The CDR3 coding sequence is TGTGCCAGCAGCTTAGCTTCGAACTCAGTCAGTGGAAACACCATATATTTT. It specifies CASSLASNSVSGNTIYF.

This clone was counted once. The V call is TRBV7-6, the J call TRBJ2-7; 7 nucleotides match TRBD1. The V segment lost 4 bases and the J segment 2 bases; nucleotides outside the gene matches: 5. Germline V gives CDR1 SGHVS, CDR2 FNYEAQ. The CDR3 has 14 residues. CDR3 nucleotide sequence: TGTGCCAGCAGCTGGGACAGTGGGACCTACGAGCAGTACTTC. It yields the protein CASSWDSGTYEQYF.

V usage is TRBV7-2 and J usage is TRBJ1-6, with D possibly TRBD1 on 6 matching bases. Germline V gene sequence: CDR1 SGHTA, CDR2 FQGNSA. Trimming removed 5 bases from V and 19 bases from J, with 21 bases in between. The CDR3 length is 13 residues. CDR3 nucleotides: TGTGCCAGCAGCCTCTTACAGGGCGGGCCTTTACACTTT. Its translation is CASSLLQGGPLHF.

V is TRBV30 and J is TRBJ1-2, with a weak D call TRBD1 (5 bases). Germline lookup yields CDR1 GTSNPN and CDR2 SVGIG (reference sequence). V was trimmed by 0 bases and J by 2 bases, leaving 19 bases between them. The CDR3 is made up of 17 amino acids. Written as DNA, the CDR3 is TGTGCCTGGAGTGTACCAGGGATAGGGGAGAAAAACTATGGCTACACCTTC. Amino acid sequence: CAWSVPGIGEKNYGYTF.

Remarks on this clone: The sample has other DNA sequences that encode this CDR3 too. The V and J genes are TRBV29-1 and TRBJ1-1; D is unclear. With 6 bases removed from V and 4 bases from J, the gap between germline ends came to 6 bases. In germline, CDR1 is SQVTM, CDR2 ANQGSEA. The CDR3 loop spans 10 amino acids. DNA for the CDR3: TGCAGCGTGGGATCCACTGAAGCTTTCTTT. Translated, it gives CSVGSTEAFF.

This chain links TRBV18 with TRBJ2-5; D perhaps matches TRBD2 (5 bases). The CDR3 runs 18 residues. V was shortened by 1 base and J by 2 bases, with 20 bases between the two germline ends. Per the germline V gene, CDR1 is KGHSH and CDR2 is LQKENI. CDR3 sequence (DNA): TGTGCCAGCTCACCACGAGGGATAGGGCTGAGTAATCAAGAGACCCAGTACTTC. As protein: CASSPRGIGLSNQETQYF.

This chain joins TRBV6-5 and TRBJ2-5; maybe TRBD2 (6 bases). The CDR3 runs 12 residues. CDR1 and CDR2 (germline): MNHEY, SVGAGI. V lost 9 bases, J lost 5 bases, and 13 bases lay in between. CDR3 protein: CARRRLVETQYF. The DNA for the CDR3 is TGTGCCAGGCGACGACTAGTCGAGACCCAGTACTTC.

J is TRBJ1-1 and V is TRBV27; D is perhaps TRBD1 (5 bases). The germline gives CDR1 MNHEY, CDR2 SMNVEV (reference sequence). Deletions cut 4 bases from V and 3 bases from J, with 9 bases between. The CDR3 contains 13 residues. The CDR3, as DNA: TGTGCCAGCAGTTATGGGGCAGACACTGAAGCTTTCTTT. Translated: CASSYGADTEAFF.

This sequence joins TRBV27 and TRBJ1-2; D unclear. The germline V and J ends were trimmed by 5 bases and 8 bases, with 15 bases remaining between them. Germline CDR1 and CDR2: MNHEY and SMNVEV (reference sequence). The CDR3 is made up of 13 amino acids. CDR3 amino acids: CASSPFPLLGYTF. The CDR3 DNA reads as TGTGCCAGCAGTCCCTTTCCCCTGCTCGGCTACACCTTC.

The chain is built from TRBV27 and TRBJ2-1; 7 bases are shared with TRBD2. Germline CDR1 reads MNHEY; CDR2 reads SMNVEV (reference sequence). The ends lost 6 bases at V and 6 bases at J; junction bases unmatched: 8. CDR3 length: 14 residues. DNA for the CDR3: TGTGCCAGCAGCCGATTGGGGGGGTTCAATGAGCAGTTCTTC. It yields the protein CASSRLGGFNEQFF.

This chain joins TRBV7-9 and TRBJ2-7; 10 bases align to TRBD1. From germline, CDR1 is SEHNR and CDR2 FQNEAQ (reference sequence). J gave up 2 bases and V 5 bases, and 0 bases lay outside the gene matches. The CDR3 covers 13 residues. The CDR3 reads CASSGQGAYEQYF. DNA for the CDR3: TGTGCCAGCAGCGGACAGGGGGCCTACGAGCAGTACTTC.

This clone was detected once. This chain uses TRBV5-5 with TRBJ1-1; no definite D call. CDR1 and CDR2 (germline): SGHKS, YYEKEE (reference sequence). V gave up 3 bases and J gave up 1 base, with 7 bases separating them. The length of the CDR3 is 13 residues. Written as DNA, the CDR3 is TGTGCCAGCAGCTCTTCAGGGAACACTGAAGCTTTCTTT. Translation gives CASSSSGNTEAFF.

The chain employs TRBV2 and TRBJ2-7, with D possibly TRBD2 on 6 matching bases. CDR1 and CDR2 from the germline V gene are SNHLY and FYNNEI. The CDR3 extends over 13 amino acids. Between the trimmed V and J ends, which lost 2 bases and 5 bases, there was a span of 10 bases. CDR3 amino acids: CASSENTGDEQYF. The DNA for the CDR3 is TGTGCCAGCAGTGAAAACACGGGGGACGAGCAGTACTTC.

Remarks on this clone: A junction boundary mismatches the germline segment, possibly from a read error. The CDR3 DNA reads TGTGCTAGCAGCCCCACAGGAACCAATGAGCAGTTCTTC. It codes for CASSPTGTNEQFF. The V and J genes are TRBV7-7 and TRBJ2-1, with a possible D match to TRBD1 (5 bases). The CDR3 is 13 amino acids. Germline V gene sequence: CDR1 SSHAT, CDR2 FNYEAQ (reference sequence).

This clone was observed a single time. The CDR3 sequence: CASSPPDSEETQYF. CDR3 nucleotide sequence: TGTGCCAGCTCACCACCCGACAGCGAGGAGACCCAGTACTTC. The chain has TRBV18 and TRBJ2-5; possibly TRBD1 for D (5 bases). The CDR3 covers 14 residues. Germline V gene sequence: CDR1 KGHSH, CDR2 LQKENI. V was shortened by 0 bases and J by 5 bases, with 10 bases between the two germline ends. Based on the CDR3 plus reference TRBV18 and TRBJ2-5, the full variable domain is NAGVMQNPRHLVRRRGQEARLRCSPMKGHSHVYWYRQLPEEGLKFMVYLQKENIIDESGMPKERFSAEFPKEGPSILRIQQVVRGDSAAYFCASSPPDSEETQYFGPGTRLLVL.

This chain uses TRBV7-9 with TRBJ2-5; D ambiguous. Trimming left V 1 base short and J 4 bases short, with 4 bases between. The CDR3 spans 12 residues. CDR1 SEHNR and CDR2 FQNEAQ come from the germline V gene (reference sequence). The CDR3 DNA reads as TGTGCCAGCAGCTTAGACAGAGAGACCCAGTACTTC. Translating it yields CASSLDRETQYF.